This T cell receptor (beta chain) was profiled in a study of T cell repertoires in cytomegalovirus infection. Study context: The public TCR beta signatures pointed to both CMV infection and matching HLA type. Study outcomes and limitations: The response measured ex vivo was dominated by TCR beta clonotypes (HLA-C-restricted and CMV-specific).

MiXCR was run by TCRdb on the reads, yielding one entry per CDR3 protein. Counted here are approximately 730,000 distinct CDR3 sequences, just under 30% occurring once; the ten biggest clones make up around 14%. The CDR3 covers 15 residues. V lost 3 bases and J 2 bases, leaving 11 bases between the germline ends. Per the germline V gene, CDR1 is SGHVS and CDR2 is FQNEAQ. This clonotype was picked up many times. Antigen: not known. The sample here was cultured CD8+ T cells from PBMCs, taken from culture after CMV antigen stimulation. V usage is TRBV7-8 and J usage is TRBJ1-3; tentative D call: TRBD1 (5 bases). This receptor was identified in a human donor in good health (CMV status not recorded). Some clones in this sample may be carry-over from other donors' samples. This CDR3 reads CASSLGRAPGNTIYF. The CDR3 DNA is TGTGCCAGCAGCTTGGGACGGGCCCCTGGAAACACCATATATTTT.